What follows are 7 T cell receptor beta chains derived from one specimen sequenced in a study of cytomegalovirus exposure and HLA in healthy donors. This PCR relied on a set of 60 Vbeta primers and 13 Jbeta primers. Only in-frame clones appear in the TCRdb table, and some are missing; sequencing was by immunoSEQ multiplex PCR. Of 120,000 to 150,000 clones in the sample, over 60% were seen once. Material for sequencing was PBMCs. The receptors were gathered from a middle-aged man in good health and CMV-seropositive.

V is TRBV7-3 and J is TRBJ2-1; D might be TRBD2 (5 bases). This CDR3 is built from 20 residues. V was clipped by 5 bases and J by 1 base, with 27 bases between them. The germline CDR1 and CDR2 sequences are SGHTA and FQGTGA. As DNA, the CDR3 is TGTGCCAGCAGCCCTCTAGGGAGATCTTCCTCGGGGTTGTCCTACAATGAGCAGTTCTTC. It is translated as CASSPLGRSSSGLSYNEQFF.

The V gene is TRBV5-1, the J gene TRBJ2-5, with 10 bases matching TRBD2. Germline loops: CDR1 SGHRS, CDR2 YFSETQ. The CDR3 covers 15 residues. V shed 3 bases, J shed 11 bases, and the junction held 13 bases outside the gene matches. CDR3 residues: CASSWGRSGRDEQYF. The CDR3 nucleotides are TGCGCCAGCAGCTGGGGACGGAGCGGGAGGGATGAGCAGTACTTC.

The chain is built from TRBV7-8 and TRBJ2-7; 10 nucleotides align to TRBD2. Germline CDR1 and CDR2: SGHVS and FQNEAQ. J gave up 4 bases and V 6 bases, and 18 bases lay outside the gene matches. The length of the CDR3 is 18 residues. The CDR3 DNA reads TGTGCCAGCAGTAACATCCTGAACGGTAAACTAGCGGGATACGAGCAGTACTTC. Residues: CASSNILNGKLAGYEQYF.

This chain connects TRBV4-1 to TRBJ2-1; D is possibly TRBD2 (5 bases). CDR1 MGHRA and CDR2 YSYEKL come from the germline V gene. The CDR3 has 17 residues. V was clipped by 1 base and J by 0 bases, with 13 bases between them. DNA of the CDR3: TGCGCCAGCAGCCAAGTCAATGTCGGGGACTCCTACAATGAGCAGTTCTTC. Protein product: CASSQVNVGDSYNEQFF.

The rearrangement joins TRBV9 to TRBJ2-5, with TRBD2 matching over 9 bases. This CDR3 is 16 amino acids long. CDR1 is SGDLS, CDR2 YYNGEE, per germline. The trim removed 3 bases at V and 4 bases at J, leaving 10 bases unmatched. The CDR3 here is CASSAREGGRGETQYF. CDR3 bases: TGTGCCAGCAGCGCTAGAGAAGGCGGGAGGGGAGAGACCCAGTACTTC.

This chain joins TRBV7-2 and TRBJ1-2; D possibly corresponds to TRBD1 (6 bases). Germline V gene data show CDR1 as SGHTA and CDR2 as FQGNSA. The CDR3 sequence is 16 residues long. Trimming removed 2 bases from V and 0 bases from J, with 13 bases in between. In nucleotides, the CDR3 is TGTGCCAGCAGCTTAAGAACAACAGGGCCTAACTATGGCTACACCTTC. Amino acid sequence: CASSLRTTGPNYGYTF.

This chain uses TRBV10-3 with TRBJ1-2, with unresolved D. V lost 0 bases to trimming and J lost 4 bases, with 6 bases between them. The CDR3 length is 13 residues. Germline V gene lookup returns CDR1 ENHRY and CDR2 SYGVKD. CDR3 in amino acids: CAISESLSYGYTF. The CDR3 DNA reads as TGTGCCATCAGTGAGTCTCTTAGCTATGGCTACACCTTC.